These T cell receptor beta chains were read from a single sample in a study of T cells after yellow fever vaccination. MiXCR was run by TCRdb on the 5' RACE reads, yielding one entry per CDR3 protein. The sample gives around 310,000 distinct CDR3 sequences, around 4.4% of which show up once; around 19% is in the top ten. The sequenced sample was PBMCs, obtained 15 days after the yellow fever booster vaccination. These receptors originate from a man between 18 and 29 years old who received the YFV17D yellow fever vaccine. CDR3s include the opening cysteine and the closing phenylalanine or tryptophan. The D gene is left open where the match is weak. Only part of the rows carry a size: once, few, many, or a class if the clone is expanded.

v_call: TRBV4-2; j_call: TRBJ1-4; clone_size: many; d_call: .; cdr3_aa: CASSQGIATNEKLFF; cdr3_nt: TGTGCCAGCAGCCAAGGGATAGCAACTAATGAAAAACTGTTTTTT
v_call: TRBV7-6; j_call: TRBJ1-1; clone_size: many; d_call: .; cdr3_aa: CASSSALNTEAFF; cdr3_nt: TGTGCCAGCTCCTCAGCCTTGAACACTGAAGCTTTCTTT
v_call: TRBV9; j_call: TRBJ2-1; clone_size: many; d_call: TRBD2; cdr3_aa: CASSVEGLAYNEQFF; cdr3_nt: TGTGCCAGCAGCGTAGAAGGACTAGCCTACAATGAGCAGTTCTTC
v_call: TRBV24-1; j_call: TRBJ1-5; clone_size: .; d_call: .; cdr3_aa: CATSDLPSPNQPQHF; cdr3_nt: TGTGCCACCAGTGATTTACCCAGCCCCAATCAGCCCCAGCATTTT
v_call: TRBV29-1; j_call: TRBJ2-3; clone_size: .; d_call: TRBD1; cdr3_aa: CSVLQGPRTDTQYF; cdr3_nt: TGCAGCGTCCTACAGGGGCCCCGAACAGATACGCAGTATTTT
v_call: TRBV20-1; j_call: TRBJ1-1; clone_size: .; d_call: TRBD1; cdr3_aa: CSARPDRGRTEAFF; cdr3_nt: TGCAGTGCTCGCCCGGACAGGGGAAGGACTGAAGCTTTCTTT
v_call: TRBV7-3; j_call: TRBJ2-3; clone_size: many; d_call: .; cdr3_aa: CASSETLGGRDTQYF; cdr3_nt: TGTGCCAGCAGCGAAACTTTGGGGGGCCGGGATACGCAGTATTTT
v_call: TRBV3-1; j_call: TRBJ1-1; clone_size: few; d_call: .; cdr3_aa: CASSLHPGNTEAFF; cdr3_nt: TGTGCCAGCAGCCTTCACCCGGGGAACACTGAAGCTTTCTTT
v_call: TRBV5-1; j_call: TRBJ2-3; clone_size: .; d_call: TRBD2; cdr3_aa: CASSLEARGGSTQYF; cdr3_nt: TGCGCCAGCAGCTTGGAGGCGCGGGGGGGTAGTACGCAGTATTTT
v_call: TRBV20-1; j_call: TRBJ1-2; clone_size: few; d_call: .; cdr3_aa: CSSRTGLYGYTF; cdr3_nt: TGCAGTTCTAGGACCGGCCTCTATGGCTACACCTTC
v_call: TRBV28; j_call: TRBJ2-2; clone_size: many; d_call: .; cdr3_aa: CASIVPDPELFF; cdr3_nt: TGTGCCAGCATCGTCCCCGATCCGGAGCTGTTTTTT
v_call: TRBV24-1; j_call: TRBJ1-1; clone_size: many; d_call: .; cdr3_aa: CATMGVGGTEAFF; cdr3_nt: TGTGCCACCATGGGGGTTGGGGGCACTGAAGCTTTCTTT
v_call: TRBV12-3/TRBV12-4; j_call: TRBJ2-1; clone_size: few; d_call: .; cdr3_aa: CASGAGGNEQFF; cdr3_nt: TGTGCCAGCGGAGCGGGCGGCAATGAGCAGTTCTTC
v_call: TRBV10-3; j_call: TRBJ2-3; clone_size: few; d_call: TRBD2; cdr3_aa: CAISDFLAGTDTQYF; cdr3_nt: TGTGCCATCAGTGATTTCCTAGCGGGGACAGATACGCAGTATTTT
v_call: TRBV7-3; j_call: TRBJ2-5; clone_size: .; d_call: .; cdr3_aa: CASSSVAKETRYF; cdr3_nt: TGTGCCAGCAGCTCGGTTGCTAAAGAGACCCGGTACTTC
v_call: TRBV11-3; j_call: TRBJ2-3; clone_size: .; d_call: TRBD1; cdr3_aa: CASSAQGGTDTQYF; cdr3_nt: TGTGCCAGCAGCGCCCAGGGGGGCACAGATACGCAGTATTTT
v_call: TRBV24-1; j_call: TRBJ1-2; clone_size: many; d_call: .; cdr3_aa: CATSDLTEDYGYTF; cdr3_nt: TGTGCCACCAGTGATTTGACAGAAGACTATGGCTACACCTTC
v_call: TRBV18; j_call: TRBJ1-3; clone_size: many; d_call: .; cdr3_aa: CASSPRPSGNTIYF; cdr3_nt: TGTGCCAGCTCACCACGACCCTCTGGAAACACCATATATTTT
v_call: TRBV7-3; j_call: TRBJ2-3; clone_size: many; d_call: TRBD2; cdr3_aa: CASSRGGAVDTQYF; cdr3_nt: TGTGCCAGCAGCCGCGGGGGGGCCGTAGATACGCAGTATTTT
v_call: TRBV5-1; j_call: TRBJ1-5; clone_size: .; d_call: .; cdr3_aa: CASSLEWDQPQHF; cdr3_nt: TGCGCCAGCAGCTTGGAATGGGATCAGCCCCAGCATTTT
v_call: TRBV7-2; j_call: TRBJ2-5; clone_size: few; d_call: .; cdr3_aa: CASSFRRSHGETQYF; cdr3_nt: TGTGCCAGCAGCTTCCGACGGTCCCACGGGGAGACCCAGTACTTC
v_call: TRBV6-1; j_call: TRBJ1-1; clone_size: .; d_call: .; cdr3_aa: CASKMSPRNTEAFF; cdr3_nt: TGTGCCAGCAAGATGTCTCCGAGGAACACTGAAGCTTTCTTT
v_call: TRBV12-3/TRBV12-4; j_call: TRBJ2-3; clone_size: many; d_call: .; cdr3_aa: CASSFAGAFTDTQYF; cdr3_nt: TGTGCCAGCAGTTTCGCGGGGGCATTCACAGATACGCAGTATTTT
v_call: TRBV27; j_call: TRBJ2-1; clone_size: .; d_call: TRBD2; cdr3_aa: CASRPRAGERNEQFF; cdr3_nt: TGTGCCAGCAGACCCCGAGCGGGGGAAAGGAATGAGCAGTTCTTC
v_call: TRBV5-5; j_call: TRBJ1-5; clone_size: .; d_call: .; cdr3_aa: CASSLTQGPFSNQPQHF; cdr3_nt: TGTGCCAGCAGCTTGACGCAGGGACCTTTTAGCAATCAGCCCCAGCATTTT
v_call: TRBV19; j_call: TRBJ2-5; clone_size: few; d_call: .; cdr3_aa: CASSIVRGVKTQYF; cdr3_nt: TGTGCCAGTAGTATAGTACGCGGGGTTAAGACCCAGTACTTC
v_call: TRBV6-6; j_call: TRBJ1-2; clone_size: .; d_call: .; cdr3_aa: CASTWAVTSYGYTF; cdr3_nt: TGTGCCAGCACCTGGGCAGTCACCTCGTATGGCTACACCTTC
v_call: TRBV11-2; j_call: TRBJ2-5; clone_size: few; d_call: TRBD2; cdr3_aa: CASSGPAGGGETQYF; cdr3_nt: TGTGCCAGCAGCGGCCCGGCGGGGGGCGGAGAGACCCAGTACTTC
v_call: TRBV5-1; j_call: TRBJ2-5; clone_size: many; d_call: .; cdr3_aa: CASSTVGQAQETQYF; cdr3_nt: TGCGCCAGCAGCACAGTGGGGCAGGCACAAGAGACCCAGTACTTC
v_call: TRBV4-1; j_call: TRBJ2-1; clone_size: .; d_call: TRBD1; cdr3_aa: CASSQVPQGATQFF; cdr3_nt: TGCGCCAGCAGCCAAGTCCCCCAGGGGGCAACGCAGTTCTTC
v_call: TRBV20-1; j_call: TRBJ2-5; clone_size: many; d_call: TRBD1; cdr3_aa: CSARPGQGVGETQYF; cdr3_nt: TGCAGTGCTAGACCGGGACAGGGCGTCGGGGAGACCCAGTACTTC
v_call: TRBV5-4; j_call: TRBJ1-4; clone_size: few; d_call: TRBD1; cdr3_aa: CASSTGTGGEKLFF; cdr3_nt: TGTGCCAGCAGCACCGGGACAGGGGGGGAAAAACTGTTTTTT
v_call: TRBV2; j_call: TRBJ2-7; clone_size: many; d_call: .; cdr3_aa: CASNRPGLPTYEQYF; cdr3_nt: TGTGCCAGCAATCGGCCGGGACTGCCAACCTACGAGCAGTACTTC
v_call: TRBV4-1; j_call: TRBJ2-5; clone_size: .; d_call: .; cdr3_aa: CASSQGWVETQYF; cdr3_nt: TGCGCCAGCAGCCAAGGCTGGGTTGAGACCCAGTACTTC
v_call: TRBV5-1; j_call: TRBJ2-5; clone_size: few; d_call: TRBD2; cdr3_aa: CASSSVPSGGTVDQETQYF; cdr3_nt: TGCGCCAGCAGCTCCGTACCTAGCGGGGGGACGGTCGACCAAGAGACCCAGTACTTC
v_call: TRBV10-3; j_call: TRBJ2-2; clone_size: .; d_call: TRBD2; cdr3_aa: CAISEMSSGGRATGELFF; cdr3_nt: TGTGCCATCAGTGAAATGTCTAGCGGGGGGCGAGCGACCGGGGAGCTGTTTTTT
v_call: TRBV27; j_call: TRBJ1-1; clone_size: few; d_call: TRBD1; cdr3_aa: CASSISTGGAKTFF; cdr3_nt: TGTGCCAGCAGTATCTCGACAGGGGGCGCGAAAACTTTCTTT
v_call: TRBV6-1; j_call: TRBJ2-7; clone_size: .; d_call: TRBD2; cdr3_aa: CASEAGGNEQYF; cdr3_nt: TGTGCCAGCGAAGCCGGGGGGAACGAGCAGTACTTC
v_call: TRBV30; j_call: TRBJ1-6; clone_size: few; d_call: .; cdr3_aa: CAWSVTNSPLHF; cdr3_nt: TGTGCCTGGAGTGTGACCAATTCACCCCTCCACTTT
v_call: TRBV7-6; j_call: TRBJ2-3; clone_size: many; d_call: TRBD2; cdr3_aa: CASSTLAGARLDTQYF; cdr3_nt: TGTGCCAGCAGCACTCTAGCGGGGGCAAGGCTGGATACGCAGTATTTT